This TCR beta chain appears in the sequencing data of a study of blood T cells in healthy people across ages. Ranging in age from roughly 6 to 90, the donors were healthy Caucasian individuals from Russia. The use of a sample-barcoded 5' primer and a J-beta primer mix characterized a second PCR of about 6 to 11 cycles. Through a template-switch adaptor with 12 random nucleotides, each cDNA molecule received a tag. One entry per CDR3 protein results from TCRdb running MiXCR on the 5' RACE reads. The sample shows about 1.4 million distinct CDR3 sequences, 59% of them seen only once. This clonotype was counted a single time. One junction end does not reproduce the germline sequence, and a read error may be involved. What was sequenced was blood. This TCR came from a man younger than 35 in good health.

The CDR3 DNA reads TGCGCCAGCAGATTCTCCGGGACTAGCGGTACCGTGGAGCTGTTTTTT. As protein: CASRFSGTSGTVELFF. The chain employs TRBV5-1 and TRBJ2-2; 11 bases line up with TRBD2. The CDR3 is made up of 16 amino acids. Germline V gives CDR1 SGHRS, CDR2 YFSETQ. Variable domain in full (rest from reference TRBV5-1 and TRBJ2-2): KAGVTQTPRYLIKTRGQQVTLSCSPISGHRSVSWYQQTPGQGLQFLFEYFSETQRNKGNFPGRFSGRQFSNSRSEMNVSTLELGDSALYLCASRFSGTSGTVELFFGEGSRLTVL.